This entry lists 2 T cell receptor delta chains sequenced from one sample in a study of gamma-delta T cells after stem cell transplantation (dated by TCRdb to the mid-2010s). Library method: RT-PCR. Sequencer: Illumina MiSeq. TCRdb processed the public reads again with the CATT caller, after which rows with matching DNA were combined. The table for this sample lists 1,500 or so delta-chain clones; about 5.5% of them were counted only once. The ten largest clonotypes hold 47% of the sample. Material for sequencing was gamma-delta T cells. Source of these receptors: a human donor. It is not recorded whose cells these are; they may come from a transplant donor.

This clone was seen a few times. Given a far larger clone just one base away, this is likely a sequencing read error. The chain combines TRDV2 with TRDJ1; TRDD3 matches 9 bases. The CDR3 loop spans 24 amino acids. Germline V gene sequence: CDR1 GEAIGNYY, CDR2 EKD. Trimming at V came to 4 bases and at J to 0 bases, leaving 32 bases not matched to a gene. The CDR3 protein is CACDILTGGDRGGRYSTYTDKLIF. CDR3 coding DNA: TGTGCCTGTGATATATTAACTGGGGGAGATCGCGGCGGCAGATATTCAACGTACACCGATAAACTCATCTTT.

As for this clone: A far bigger clonotype differs at one base, so this is likely a read error. The same CDR3 can be traced to other DNA sequences in this sample. This chain connects TRDV2 to TRDJ1; TRDD3 aligns across 8 bases. The CDR3 extends over 15 amino acids. Germline loops: CDR1 GEAIGNYY, CDR2 EKD. Here the CDR3 reads CACDKLLGVPEGLTF. The CDR3 DNA follows: TGTGCCTGTGACAAACTACTGGGGGTCCCCGAGGGACTCACCTTT.